This T cell receptor beta chain was observed in a study of CD8+CD57+ T cells in acquired aplastic anemia. At the level of the study: Each DNA sample taken from sorted CD4+ and CD8+ cells came to 2.5 to 4 ug on average.

Notes on the study in general: Levels of CD8+ Simpson's diversity were not significantly distinct in patients versus controls.

Investigators profiled TCR beta VDJ and CDR3 from genomic DNA template. TCRdb used MiXCR to reprocess the reads, holding one entry per CDR3 protein. The profile covers 150,000 to 200,000 distinct CDR3 sequences, with more than 45% appearing a single time and about 3% taken by the ten largest. The patients chosen for sequencing had shown expansion of CD8+CD57+ cells (detected by flow cytometry). Severe acquired aplastic anemia was present in every patient. All patients were therapy-naive when blood was sampled. This clonotype has at least ten counts. Antigen unknown. This CDR3 has 15 amino acids. Germline assignment: CDR1 MNHEY and CDR2 SMNVEV (reference sequence). J was trimmed by 2 bases and V by 4 bases; bases with no gene match: 6.

This TCR was recovered from a human donor with aplastic anemia. V and J are TRBV27 and TRBJ2-7; 9 nucleotides line up with TRBD1. The specimen sequenced was sorted CD4+, CD8+, or CD8+CD57+ T cells (not recorded which) from PBMCs. DNA for the CDR3: TGTGCCAGCAGTTCCCTCGGGACAGGGACCTACGAGCAGTACTTC. Translated: CASSSLGTGTYEQYF.